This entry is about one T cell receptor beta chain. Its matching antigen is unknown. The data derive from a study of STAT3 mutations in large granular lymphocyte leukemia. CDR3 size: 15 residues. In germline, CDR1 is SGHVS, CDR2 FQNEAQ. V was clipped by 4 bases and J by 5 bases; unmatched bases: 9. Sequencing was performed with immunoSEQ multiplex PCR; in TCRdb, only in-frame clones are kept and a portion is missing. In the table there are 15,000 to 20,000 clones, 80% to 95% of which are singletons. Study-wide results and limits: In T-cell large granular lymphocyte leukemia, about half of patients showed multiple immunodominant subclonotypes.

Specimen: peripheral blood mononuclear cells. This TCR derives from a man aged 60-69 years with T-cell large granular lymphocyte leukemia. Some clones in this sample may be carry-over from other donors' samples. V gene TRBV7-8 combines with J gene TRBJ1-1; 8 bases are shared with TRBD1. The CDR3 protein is CASSSPTGEGTEAFF. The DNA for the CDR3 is TGTGCCAGCAGCTCGCCGACAGGGGAAGGGACTGAAGCTTTCTTT.